These 13 T cell receptor beta chains were sequenced from one sample in a study of shared clonotypes between healthy human individuals. The data were produced by immunoSEQ multiplex PCR, yet TCRdb's version contains in-frame clones alone and is incomplete. The table lists hundreds of thousands of clones, under 80% of them singletons. Sequencing input: memory CD4+ T cells sorted from blood. Regarding subset: CD45RA-negative fraction. The source is a woman in her 30s in good health.

J is TRBJ2-7 and V is TRBV10-3, with 10 nucleotides matching TRBD2. CDR1 ENHRY and CDR2 SYGVKD come from the germline V gene. This CDR3 has 15 residues. V gave up 0 bases and J gave up 8 bases; unmatched junction bases: 7. The CDR3 DNA is TGTGCCATCAGTGAGTCTGGGGCTAGCGGGAGTCAGCAGTACTTC. Encoded protein: CAISESGASGSQQYF.

The chain is built from TRBV5-1 and TRBJ2-5, with 7 bases fitting TRBD1. Germline CDR1 SGHRS, CDR2 YFSETQ. This CDR3 contains 15 residues. With V trimmed by 0 bases and J by 1 base, 3 bases remained unmatched. This CDR3 reads CASSLAGDSQETQYF. CDR3 nucleotide sequence: TGCGCCAGCAGCTTGGCCGGGGACAGCCAAGAGACCCAGTACTTC. The full variable domain, in which reference TRBV5-1 and TRBJ2-5 provide the parts outside the CDR3, is KAGVTQTPRYLIKTRGQQVTLSCSPISGHRSVSWYQQTPGQGLQFLFEYFSETQRNKGNFPGRFSGRQFSNSRSEMNVSTLELGDSALYLCASSLAGDSQETQYFGPGTRLLVL.

This clone appeared a few times. The V gene is TRBV20-1, the J gene TRBJ2-7; 7 positions agree with TRBD1. The CDR3 is 11 residues long. Per the germline V gene, CDR1 is DFQATT and CDR2 is SNEGSKA (reference sequence). With 6 bases clipped from V and 5 bases from J, the junction kept 4 bases outside the gene matches. CDR3 sequence reads: CSAATGDEQYF. As DNA, the CDR3 is TGCAGTGCCGCAACAGGGGACGAGCAGTACTTC.

The gene calls are TRBV28 and TRBJ1-3, with TRBD1 identical over 10 bases. This CDR3 contains 15 residues. V gave up 7 bases and J gave up 3 bases; unmatched junction bases: 6. Germline V lookup: CDR1 MDHEN, CDR2 SYDVKM. The CDR3 here is CASTPRDRGGNTIYF. Here the CDR3 DNA reads TGTGCCAGCACCCCCCGGGACAGGGGTGGAAACACCATATATTTT.

In this sample, this clone turned up a few times. V and J are TRBV20-1 and TRBJ1-1; D gene ambiguous. V was cut by 0 bases and J by 10 bases, with 6 bases left in between. This CDR3 comprises 10 residues. CDR1 is DFQATT and CDR2 is SNEGSKA in the germline V gene (reference sequence). The CDR3: CSAREYIAFF. The CDR3 nucleotides read TGCAGTGCTAGAGAATACATAGCTTTCTTT.

This rearrangement joins TRBV19 to TRBJ1-2; 8 bases agree with TRBD1. Germline loops: CDR1 LNHDA, CDR2 SQIVND (reference sequence). CDR3 size: 18 residues. V was pared by 4 bases and J by 0 bases, with 13 bases of the junction left unmatched. CDR3 residues: CASSRSVAGGRANYGYTF. CDR3 DNA: TGTGCCAGTAGTAGGTCGGTGGCAGGGGGCCGAGCTAACTATGGCTACACCTTC.

A few counts support this clone. The chain joins TRBV29-1 to TRBJ1-2; no firm D call. The length of the CDR3 is 11 residues. CDR1 is SQVTM, CDR2 ANQGSEA, per germline. Trimming left V 4 bases short and J 8 bases short, with 11 bases between. In DNA form, the CDR3 reads TGCAGCGTTGCCTTGGGCAGGGGCTACACCTTC. Amino acids: CSVALGRGYTF.

The chain carries TRBV11-2 and TRBJ1-6; D is uncertain. CDR3 length: 13 residues. Trimming pared 5 bases from V and 8 bases from J, leaving 10 bases between. Germline V lookup: CDR1 SGHAT, CDR2 FQNNGV. CDR3 coding DNA: TGTGCCAGCAGCCTCTATACTGATTCACCCCTCCACTTT. Amino acid sequence: CASSLYTDSPLHF.

This clone was found a few times. This sequence joins TRBV6-6 and TRBJ2-1, with D possibly being TRBD2 (6 bases). This CDR3 spans 14 amino acids. Germline V gene lookup returns CDR1 MNHNY and CDR2 SVGAGI (reference sequence). Between the trimmed V and J ends, which lost 6 bases and 6 bases, there was a span of 15 bases. The CDR3: CASRSGRTLNEQFF. As DNA, the CDR3 is TGTGCCAGCAGATCCGGGAGAACGCTCAATGAGCAGTTCTTC.

A note on this clone: The sample has other DNA sequences that encode this CDR3 too. The chain joins TRBV7-8 to TRBJ2-5; 7 bases line up with TRBD1. The CDR3 is 14 amino acids. V lost 1 base and J lost 3; bases outside the gene matches: 2. Germline V lookup: CDR1 SGHVS, CDR2 FQNEAQ. The CDR3 sequence: CASSLEGQKETQYF. In DNA form, the CDR3 reads TGTGCCAGCAGCTTAGAGGGACAGAAAGAGACCCAGTACTTC.

This sequence joins TRBV7-6 and TRBJ1-2; D perhaps matches TRBD1 (5 bases). Trimming removed 0 bases from V and 4 bases from J, with 15 bases in between. This CDR3 contains 16 residues. Germline V gene sequence: CDR1 SGHVS, CDR2 FNYEAQ. In DNA, the CDR3 is TGTGCCAGCAGCTTAGCGAGGTCAGGGCAGGCCTATGGCTACACCTTC. Translated, it gives CASSLARSGQAYGYTF.

The V call is TRBV28, the J call TRBJ2-7; D may be TRBD2 (7 bases). The V end was cut by 8 bases, the J end by 7 bases, with 18 bases between. From germline, CDR1 is MDHEN and CDR2 SYDVKM. The CDR3 has 13 amino acids. CDR3 sequence (DNA): TGTGCCAGCTTGCGGGGGCCGGCTGGGGAGCAGTACTTC. Translating it yields CASLRGPAGEQYF.

The CDR3, as DNA: TGTGCCAGCAGCCCAGGACGTCGACTTGAAGCTTTCTTT. This sequence encodes CASSPGRRLEAFF. This rearrangement joins TRBV6-5 to TRBJ1-1; D not resolved. With 6 bases removed from V and 7 bases from J, the gap between germline ends came to 15 bases. The CDR3 runs 13 residues. CDR1 is MNHEY, CDR2 SVGAGI, per germline.